One and the same sample provided the 10 T cell receptor beta chains below, sequenced in a study of patients and donors after allogeneic stem cell transplantation. TCRdb fed the RT-PCR reads into MiXCR, producing one record per CDR3 protein. Among some 960,000 distinct CDR3 sequences listed, about a sixth were seen once. Sequencing was performed on blood, either unsorted or a sorted T cell fraction (not recorded which). All receptors derive from a human donor who was either an allogeneic HSCT recipient or a stem cell or donor lymphocyte infusion donor (not recorded which). It is not recorded whose cells these are; they may come from a transplant donor.

V usage is TRBV21-1 and J usage is TRBJ2-2. TRBV21-1 is flagged as a pseudogene. The CDR3 contains 11 residues. The CDR3 is CAGFVRRELFF. CDR3 DNA: TGTGCCGGTTTCGTGCGACGGGAGCTGTTTTTT.

The chain joins TRBV2 to TRBJ2-1; D is possibly TRBD2 (6 bases). The CDR3 covers 15 residues. The germline V gene has CDR1 SNHLY and CDR2 FYNNEI. With 4 bases removed from V and 7 bases from J, the gap between germline ends came to 17 bases. As DNA, the CDR3 is TGTGCCAGCAGTGGGGCAGGAGGGTCGGCTAATGAGCAGTTCTTC. Its translation: CASSGAGGSANEQFF.

This clonotype was observed a few times. The CDR3: CSGRVEGTEAFF. For the CDR3, the DNA is TGCAGCGGTCGGGTGGAGGGCACTGAAGCTTTCTTT. This chain uses TRBV29-1 with TRBJ1-1; D gene ambiguous. Germline V gene sequence: CDR1 SQVTM, CDR2 ANQGSEA. The V gene lost 7 bases and the J gene lost 4 bases, with 13 bases spanning the gap. The CDR3 spans 12 residues.

This clonotype occurred a few times. V gene TRBV6-2 or TRBV6-3 combines with J gene TRBJ1-2; D remains unclear. V gave up 5 bases and J gave up 2 bases, with 12 bases separating them. The CDR3 extends over 14 amino acids. The germline CDR1 and CDR2 sequences are MNHEY and SVGEGT. CDR3: CASSPLDLNYGYTF. DNA for the CDR3: TGTGCCAGCAGTCCGTTGGATCTCAACTATGGCTACACCTTC.

This chain joins TRBV12-3 or TRBV12-4 and TRBJ1-3; D might be TRBD1 (5 bases). The CDR3 sequence is 16 residues long. The V end was cut by 5 bases, the J end by 0 bases, with 14 bases between. The CDR3 nucleotides read TGTGCCAGCAGTCCTACAGGATTCGCCTCTGGAAACACCATATATTTT. It specifies CASSPTGFASGNTIYF.

The V gene is TRBV12-3 or TRBV12-4, the J gene TRBJ2-2; 12 nucleotides line up with TRBD2. V gave up 6 bases and J gave up 7 bases; unmatched junction bases: 15. This CDR3 has 18 residues. CDR3 sequence: CASSRLAGADYRDGELFF. The CDR3 DNA sequence: TGTGCCAGCAGCCGACTAGCGGGAGCCGACTATCGGGACGGGGAGCTGTTTTTT.

The rearrangement links TRBV12-3 or TRBV12-4 to TRBJ2-2; perhaps TRBD2 as D (6 bases). V was trimmed by 0 bases and J by 6 bases, leaving 14 bases between them. The CDR3 spans 16 residues. The CDR3 sequence is CASSLARRESAGELFF. CDR3 nucleotide sequence: TGTGCCAGCAGTTTAGCGCGCCGGGAGTCCGCCGGGGAGCTGTTTTTT.

In its sample, this clonotype was seen a few times. The chain recombines TRBV24-1 with TRBJ1-5; D is undetermined. Per the germline V gene, CDR1 is KGHDR and CDR2 is SFDVKD. CDR3 size: 12 residues. V dropped 4 bases and J dropped 5 bases, with 5 bases sitting between them. The CDR3 loop reads CATSDPDQPQHF. In nucleotides, the CDR3 is TGTGCCACCAGTGACCCCGATCAGCCCCAGCATTTT.

The chain employs TRBV12-3 or TRBV12-4 and TRBJ1-2, with TRBD1 as a possible D gene (6 bases). V was pared by 6 bases and J by 8 bases, with 19 bases between. The CDR3 totals 14 residues. The CDR3 DNA follows: TGTGCCAGCAGCACAACAGGGAAATTTCAGGGCTACACCTTC. It yields the protein CASSTTGKFQGYTF.

The V and J genes are TRBV20-1 and TRBJ2-3; D possibly uses TRBD1 or TRBD2 (6 bases each). From germline, CDR1 is DFQATT and CDR2 SNEGSKA (reference sequence). This CDR3 contains 15 residues. V lost 0 bases to trimming and J lost 6 bases, with 16 bases between them. CDR3 protein: CSARDRWGARDTQYF. The CDR3 DNA reads TGCAGTGCTAGAGATAGGTGGGGGGCAAGGGATACGCAGTATTTT.